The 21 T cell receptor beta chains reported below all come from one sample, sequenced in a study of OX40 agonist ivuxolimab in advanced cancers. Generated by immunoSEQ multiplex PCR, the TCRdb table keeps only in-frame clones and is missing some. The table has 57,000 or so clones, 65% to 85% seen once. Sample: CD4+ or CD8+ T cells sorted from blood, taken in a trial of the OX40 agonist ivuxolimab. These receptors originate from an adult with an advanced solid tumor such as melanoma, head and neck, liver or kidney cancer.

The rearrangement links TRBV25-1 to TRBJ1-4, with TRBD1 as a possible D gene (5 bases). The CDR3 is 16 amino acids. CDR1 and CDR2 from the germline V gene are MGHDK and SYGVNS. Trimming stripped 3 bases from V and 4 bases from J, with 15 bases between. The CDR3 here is CASSDLRGRSNEKLFF. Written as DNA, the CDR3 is TGTGCCAGCAGTGACTTAAGGGGACGGAGTAATGAAAAACTGTTTTTT.

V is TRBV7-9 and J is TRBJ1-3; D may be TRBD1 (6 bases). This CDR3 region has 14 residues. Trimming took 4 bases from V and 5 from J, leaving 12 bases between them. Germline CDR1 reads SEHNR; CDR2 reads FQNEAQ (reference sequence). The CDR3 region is CASSSGQKRNTIYF. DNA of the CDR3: TGTGCCAGCAGCTCCGGACAGAAGAGAAACACCATATATTTT.

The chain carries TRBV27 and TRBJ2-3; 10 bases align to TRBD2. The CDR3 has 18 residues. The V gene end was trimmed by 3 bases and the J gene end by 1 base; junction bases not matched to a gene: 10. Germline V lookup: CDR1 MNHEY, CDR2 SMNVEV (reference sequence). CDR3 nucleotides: TGTGCCAGCAGTTTGCGGCTAGCGGGAGTCGGGGGCACAGATACGCAGTATTTT. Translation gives CASSLRLAGVGGTDTQYF.

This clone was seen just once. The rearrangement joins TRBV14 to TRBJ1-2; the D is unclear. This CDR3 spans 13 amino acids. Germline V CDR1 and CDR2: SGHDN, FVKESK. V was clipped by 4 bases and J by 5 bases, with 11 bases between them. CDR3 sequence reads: CASSRLTAYGYTF. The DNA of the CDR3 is TGTGCCAGCAGCCGGTTGACCGCTTATGGCTACACCTTC.

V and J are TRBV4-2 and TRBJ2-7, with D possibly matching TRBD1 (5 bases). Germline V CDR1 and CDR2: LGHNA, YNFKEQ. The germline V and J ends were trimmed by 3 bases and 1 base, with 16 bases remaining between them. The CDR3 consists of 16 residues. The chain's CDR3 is CASSQADRVGSYEQYF. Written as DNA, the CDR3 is TGTGCCAGCAGCCAGGCCGACAGAGTCGGTTCCTACGAGCAGTACTTC.

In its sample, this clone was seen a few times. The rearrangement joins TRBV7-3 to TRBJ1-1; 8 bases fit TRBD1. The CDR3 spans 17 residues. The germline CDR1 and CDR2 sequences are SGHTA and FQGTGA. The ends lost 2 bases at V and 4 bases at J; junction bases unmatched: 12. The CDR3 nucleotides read TGTGCCAGCAGCTTAGGGGCGGCAGGGGGCGCCGGCACTGAAGCTTTCTTT. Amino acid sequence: CASSLGAAGGAGTEAFF. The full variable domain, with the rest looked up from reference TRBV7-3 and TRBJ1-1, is GAGVSQTPSNKVTEKGKYVELRCDPISGHTALYWYRQSLGQGPEFLIYFQGTGAADDSGLPNDRFFAVRPEGSVSTLKIQRTERGDSAVYLCASSLGAAGGAGTEAFFGQGTRLTVV.

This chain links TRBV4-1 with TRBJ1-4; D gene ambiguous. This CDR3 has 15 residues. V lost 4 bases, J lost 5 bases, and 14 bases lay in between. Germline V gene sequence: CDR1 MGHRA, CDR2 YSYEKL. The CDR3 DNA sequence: TGCGCCAGCAGCCGAGGTAGCCGGACCAATGAAAAACTGTTTTTT. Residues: CASSRGSRTNEKLFF.

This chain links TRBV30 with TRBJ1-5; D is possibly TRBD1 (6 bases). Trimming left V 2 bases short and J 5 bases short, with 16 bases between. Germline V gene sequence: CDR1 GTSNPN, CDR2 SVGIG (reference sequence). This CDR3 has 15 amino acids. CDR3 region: CAWSPRGGFDQPQHF. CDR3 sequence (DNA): TGTGCCTGGAGTCCCAGGGGAGGGTTCGATCAGCCCCAGCATTTT. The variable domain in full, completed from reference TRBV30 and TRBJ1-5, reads SQTIHQWPATLVQPVGSPLSLECTVEGTSNPNLYWYRQAAGRGLQLLFYSVGIGQISSEVPQNLSASRPQDRQFILSSKKLLLSDSGFYLCAWSPRGGFDQPQHFGDGTRLSIL.

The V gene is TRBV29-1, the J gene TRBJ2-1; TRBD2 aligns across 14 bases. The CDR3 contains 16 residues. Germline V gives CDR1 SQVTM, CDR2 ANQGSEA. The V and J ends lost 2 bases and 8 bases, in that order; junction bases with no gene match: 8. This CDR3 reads CSVERSGTSGSYEQFF. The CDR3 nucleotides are TGCAGCGTTGAAAGGTCCGGGACTAGCGGGAGTTATGAGCAGTTCTTC.

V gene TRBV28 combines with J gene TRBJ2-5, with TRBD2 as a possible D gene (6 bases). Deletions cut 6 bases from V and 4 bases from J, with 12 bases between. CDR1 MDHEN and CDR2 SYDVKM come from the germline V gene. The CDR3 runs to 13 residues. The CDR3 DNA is TGTGCCAGCAGGGCGGCGGGATTAGAGACCCAGTACTTC. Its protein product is CASRAAGLETQYF.

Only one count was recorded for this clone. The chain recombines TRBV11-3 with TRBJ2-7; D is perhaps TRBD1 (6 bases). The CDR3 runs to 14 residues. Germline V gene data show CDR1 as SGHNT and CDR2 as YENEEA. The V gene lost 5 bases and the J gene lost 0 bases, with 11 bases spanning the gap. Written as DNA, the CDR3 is TGTGCCAGCAGCCCCACAGGGTTCTCCTACGAGCAGTACTTC. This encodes CASSPTGFSYEQYF.

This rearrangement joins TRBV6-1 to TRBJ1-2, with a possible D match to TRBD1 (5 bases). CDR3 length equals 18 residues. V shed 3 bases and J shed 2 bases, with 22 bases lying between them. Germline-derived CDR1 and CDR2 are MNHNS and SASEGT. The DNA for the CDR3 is TGTGCCAGCAGTGACGATCGGGGACGAACAATGAGAAACTATGGCTACACCTTC. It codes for CASSDDRGRTMRNYGYTF.

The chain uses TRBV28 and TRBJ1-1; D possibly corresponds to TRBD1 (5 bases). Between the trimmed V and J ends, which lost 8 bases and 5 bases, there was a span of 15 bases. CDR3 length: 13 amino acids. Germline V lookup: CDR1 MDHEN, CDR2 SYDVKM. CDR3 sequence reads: CASRNPRGTEAFF. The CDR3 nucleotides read TGTGCCAGCCGCAACCCCCGGGGGACTGAAGCTTTCTTT.

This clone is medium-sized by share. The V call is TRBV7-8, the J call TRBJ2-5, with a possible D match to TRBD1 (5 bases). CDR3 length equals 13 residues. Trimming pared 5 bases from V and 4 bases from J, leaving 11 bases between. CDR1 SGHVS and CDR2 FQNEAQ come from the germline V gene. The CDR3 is CASSPRQSETQYF. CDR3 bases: TGTGCCAGCAGCCCCAGACAGTCAGAGACCCAGTACTTC. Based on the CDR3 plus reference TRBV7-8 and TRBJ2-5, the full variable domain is GAGVSQSPRYKVAKRGQDVALRCDPISGHVSLFWYQQALGQGPEFLTYFQNEAQLDKSGLPSDRFFAERPEGSVSTLKIQRTQQEDSAVYLCASSPRQSETQYFGPGTRLLVL.

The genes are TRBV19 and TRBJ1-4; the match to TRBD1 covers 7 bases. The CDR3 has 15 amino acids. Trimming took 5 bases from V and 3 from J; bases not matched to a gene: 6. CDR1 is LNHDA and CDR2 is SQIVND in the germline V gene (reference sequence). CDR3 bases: TGTGCCAGTAGTCCTCGGACAGGTTCTAATGAAAAACTGTTTTTT. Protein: CASSPRTGSNEKLFF.

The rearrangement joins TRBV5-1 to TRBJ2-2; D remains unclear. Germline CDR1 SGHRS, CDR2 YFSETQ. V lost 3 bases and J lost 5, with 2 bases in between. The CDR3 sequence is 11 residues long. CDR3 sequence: CASSSTGELFF. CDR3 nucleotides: TGCGCCAGCAGCTCGACCGGGGAGCTGTTTTTT.

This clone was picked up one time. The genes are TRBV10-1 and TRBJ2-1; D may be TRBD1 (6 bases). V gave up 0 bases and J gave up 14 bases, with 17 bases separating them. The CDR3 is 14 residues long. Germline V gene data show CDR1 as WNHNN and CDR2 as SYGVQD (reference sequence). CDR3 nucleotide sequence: TGCGCCAGCAGTGAGTCAGCAGGGGCCGGGGAGAAGTTCTTC. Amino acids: CASSESAGAGEKFF.

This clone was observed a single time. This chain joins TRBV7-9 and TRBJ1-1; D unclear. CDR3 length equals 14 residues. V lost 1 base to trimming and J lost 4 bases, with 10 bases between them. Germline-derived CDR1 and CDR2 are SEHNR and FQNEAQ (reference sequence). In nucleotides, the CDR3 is TGTGCCAGCAGCTTAGTGGCCCTCGGCACTGAAGCTTTCTTT. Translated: CASSLVALGTEAFF.

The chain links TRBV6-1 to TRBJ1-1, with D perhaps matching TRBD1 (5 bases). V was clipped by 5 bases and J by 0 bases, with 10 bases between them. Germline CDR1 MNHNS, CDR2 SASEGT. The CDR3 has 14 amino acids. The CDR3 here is CASSTDRLNTEAFF. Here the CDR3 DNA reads TGTGCCAGCAGTACCGACAGATTGAACACTGAAGCTTTCTTT.

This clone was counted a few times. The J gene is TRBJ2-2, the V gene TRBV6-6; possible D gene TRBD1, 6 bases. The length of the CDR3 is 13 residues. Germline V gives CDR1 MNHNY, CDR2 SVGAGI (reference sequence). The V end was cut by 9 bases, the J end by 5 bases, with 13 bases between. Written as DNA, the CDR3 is TGTGCCAGTTTACAGGGATATACCGGGGAGCTGTTTTTT. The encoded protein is CASLQGYTGELFF.

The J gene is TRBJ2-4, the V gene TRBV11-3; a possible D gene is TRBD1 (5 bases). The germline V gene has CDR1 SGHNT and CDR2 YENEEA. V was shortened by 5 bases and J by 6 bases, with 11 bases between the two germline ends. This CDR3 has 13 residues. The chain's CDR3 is CASSRRQSNIQYF. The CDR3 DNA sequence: TGTGCCAGCAGCCGCCGACAGTCAAACATTCAGTACTTC.